Reported below is one T cell receptor (beta chain). The antigen remains undetermined. Data came from immunoSEQ multiplex PCR; TCRdb stores just in-frame clones and leaves some out. The sample yields around 110,000 clones, more than 85% seen once. This specimen belongs to a study of T cell responses to AZD1222 COVID-19 vaccine. Notes on the study in general: All repertoire sampling was performed exclusively after the peak T cell response. Two AZD1222 doses significantly raised spike-specific TCR breadth and depth over controls. It should be noted that donors were predominantly white British and more often female, and clonal diversity was possibly underestimated. Researchers report vaccine-associated CD4 TCRs spanning spike, with dominance at 160-218 and 743-854.

V was shortened by 5 bases and J by 6 bases, with 17 bases between the two germline ends. Germline lookup yields CDR1 MDHEN and CDR2 SYDVKM. The CDR3 is 14 amino acids. The clonotype was recovered from an adult in good health. The source material was peripheral blood, sampled on day 0 of AZD1222 vaccination. The V and J genes are TRBV28 and TRBJ2-7; D is tentatively TRBD1 or TRBD2 (5 bases each). The CDR3 reads CASSPWDLIVEQYF. CDR3 DNA: TGTGCCAGCAGTCCCTGGGACCTAATCGTCGAGCAGTACTTC.